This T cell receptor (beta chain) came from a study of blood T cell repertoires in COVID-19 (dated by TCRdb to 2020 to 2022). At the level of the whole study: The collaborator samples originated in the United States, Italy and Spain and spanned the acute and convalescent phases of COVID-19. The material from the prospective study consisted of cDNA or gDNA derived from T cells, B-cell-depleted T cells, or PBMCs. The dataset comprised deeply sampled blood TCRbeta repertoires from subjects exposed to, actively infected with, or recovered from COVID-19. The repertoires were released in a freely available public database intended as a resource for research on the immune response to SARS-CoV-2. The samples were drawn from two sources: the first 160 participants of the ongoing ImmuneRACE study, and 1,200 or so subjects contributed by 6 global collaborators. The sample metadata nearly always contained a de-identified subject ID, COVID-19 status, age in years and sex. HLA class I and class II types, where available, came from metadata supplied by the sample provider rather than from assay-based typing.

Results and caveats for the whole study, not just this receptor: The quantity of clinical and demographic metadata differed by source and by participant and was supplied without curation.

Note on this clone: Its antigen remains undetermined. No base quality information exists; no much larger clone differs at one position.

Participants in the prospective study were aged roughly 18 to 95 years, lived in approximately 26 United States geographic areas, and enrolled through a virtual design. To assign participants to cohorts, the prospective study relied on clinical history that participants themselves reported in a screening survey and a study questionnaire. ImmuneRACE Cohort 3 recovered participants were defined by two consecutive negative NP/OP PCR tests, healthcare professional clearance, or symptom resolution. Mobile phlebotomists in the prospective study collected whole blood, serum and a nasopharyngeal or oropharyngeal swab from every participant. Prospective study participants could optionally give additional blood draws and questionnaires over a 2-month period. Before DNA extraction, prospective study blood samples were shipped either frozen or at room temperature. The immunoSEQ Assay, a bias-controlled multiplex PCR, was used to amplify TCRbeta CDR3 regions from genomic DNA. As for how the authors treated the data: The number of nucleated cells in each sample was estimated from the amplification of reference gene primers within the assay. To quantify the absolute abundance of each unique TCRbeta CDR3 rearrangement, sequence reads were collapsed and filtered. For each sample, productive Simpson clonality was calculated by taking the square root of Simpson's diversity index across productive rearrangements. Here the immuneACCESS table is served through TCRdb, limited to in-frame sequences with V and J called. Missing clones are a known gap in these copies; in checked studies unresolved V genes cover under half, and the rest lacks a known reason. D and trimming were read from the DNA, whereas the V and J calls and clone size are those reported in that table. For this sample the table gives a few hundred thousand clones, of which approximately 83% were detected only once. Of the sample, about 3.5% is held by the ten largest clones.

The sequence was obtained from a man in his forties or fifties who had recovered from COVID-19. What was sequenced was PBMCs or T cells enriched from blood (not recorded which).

CDR3 reads: CATSGRLAGNSYEQYF. The nucleotide sequence is TGTGCCACCAGCGGACGACTAGCGGGCAACTCCTACGAGCAGTACTTC. Rearrangement joined TRBV15 to TRBJ2-7, and 10 junctional nucleotides match TRBD2. Trimming removed 5 bases from V and 0 bases from J; the gene matches leave 7 bases unexplained. The CDR3 goes from the cysteine to the phenylalanine over 16 residues. The entry retains the CDR3 DNA only, 48 bases that are in frame from base 1. The germline V gene encodes CDR1 LNHNV and CDR2 YYDKDF (reference sequence).